Here is one T cell receptor beta chain with its context. Its antigen specificity is not known. The record has no base qualities; no much larger clone is one base away. Library construction relied on RT-PCR. Sequenced on an Illumina HiSeq 2500. Starting from the raw public reads, TCRdb applied fastp trimming at Q25, assembled clones with MiXCR and retained in-frame beta chains. Each record represents a unique CDR3 protein, reported with the most common genes and DNA among its rows. This sample has 450,000 to 600,000 distinct CDR3 sequences in its table, and under 8.5% of those were observed once. The ten biggest clones cover around 12% of the sample. V has 2 bases trimmed and J has 3 bases trimmed; junction bases matching no gene number 5. Per the germline V gene, MNHEY is the CDR1 and SVGEGT is the CDR2. There are 15 amino acids in the CDR3, from cysteine to phenylalanine inclusive. Solely the CDR3 DNA is kept, with 45 bases framed from the first base.

The data are from a study of response to subunit inactivated influenza vaccine listed by TCRdb under 2018. Describing the broader study: To follow how T cells responded to a trivalent subunit inactivated influenza vaccine, the researchers relied on deep quantitative profiling of the T cell receptor repertoire.

Results the study describes overall, beyond this receptor: It was suggested by the authors that each seasonal influenza vaccination may recruit only a limited number of new T cells.

The chain uses TRBV6-2 or TRBV6-3 and TRBJ2-3; 7 middle bases align to TRBD2. The sequences come from PBMCs from blood, collected less than 30 months after vaccination. The TCR was taken from a man between 50 and 69 years old who received an inactivated influenza vaccine. Donor details come from another sample of the same person, matched by shared clones. The nucleotide sequence is given as TGTGCCAGCAGTTACGAGGCGGGGGAAACAGATACGCAGTATTTT. The translation is CASSYEAGETDTQYF.